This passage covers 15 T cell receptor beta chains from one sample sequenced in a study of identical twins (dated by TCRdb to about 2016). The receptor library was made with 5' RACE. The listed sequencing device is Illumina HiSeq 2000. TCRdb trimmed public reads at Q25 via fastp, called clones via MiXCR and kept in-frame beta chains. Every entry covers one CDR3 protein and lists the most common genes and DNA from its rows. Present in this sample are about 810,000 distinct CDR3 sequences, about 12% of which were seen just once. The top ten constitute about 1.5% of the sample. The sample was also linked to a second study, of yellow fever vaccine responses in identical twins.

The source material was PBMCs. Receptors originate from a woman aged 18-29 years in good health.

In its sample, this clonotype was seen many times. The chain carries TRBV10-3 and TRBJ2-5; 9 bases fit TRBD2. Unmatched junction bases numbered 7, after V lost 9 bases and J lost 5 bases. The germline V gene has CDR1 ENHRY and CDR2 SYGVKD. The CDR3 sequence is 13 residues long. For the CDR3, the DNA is TGTGCCATTGGTAGCGGGAGTCGGGAGACCCAGTACTTC. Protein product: CAIGSGSRETQYF.

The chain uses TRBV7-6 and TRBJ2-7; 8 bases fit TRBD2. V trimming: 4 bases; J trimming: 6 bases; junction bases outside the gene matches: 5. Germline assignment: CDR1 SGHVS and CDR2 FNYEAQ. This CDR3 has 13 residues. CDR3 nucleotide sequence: TGTGCCAGCAGCTCCTTTCGGGAGGGCGAGCAGTACTTC. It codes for CASSSFREGEQYF.

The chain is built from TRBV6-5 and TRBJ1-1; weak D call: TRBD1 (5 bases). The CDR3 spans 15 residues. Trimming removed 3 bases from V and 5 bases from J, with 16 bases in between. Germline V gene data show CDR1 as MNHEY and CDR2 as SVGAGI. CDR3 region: CASSYHGASGTEAFF. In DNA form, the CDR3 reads TGTGCCAGCAGTTATCATGGGGCTTCGGGTACTGAAGCTTTCTTT.

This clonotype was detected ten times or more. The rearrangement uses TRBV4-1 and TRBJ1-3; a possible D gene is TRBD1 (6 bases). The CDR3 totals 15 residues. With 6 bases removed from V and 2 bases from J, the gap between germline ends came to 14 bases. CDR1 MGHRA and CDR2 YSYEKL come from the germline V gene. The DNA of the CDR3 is TGCGCCAGCAGGAACCCTGGGGGCGCTGGAAACACCATATATTTT. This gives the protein CASRNPGGAGNTIYF.

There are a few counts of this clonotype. CDR3 residues: CASSLNDAQFF. CDR3 DNA: TGTGCCAGCAGCCTTAATGACGCGCAGTTCTTC. The chain links TRBV5-5 to TRBJ2-1; no reliable D call. The CDR3 spans 11 residues. V was cut by 4 bases and J by 12 bases, with 11 bases left in between. Germline CDR1 SGHKS, CDR2 YYEKEE (reference sequence).

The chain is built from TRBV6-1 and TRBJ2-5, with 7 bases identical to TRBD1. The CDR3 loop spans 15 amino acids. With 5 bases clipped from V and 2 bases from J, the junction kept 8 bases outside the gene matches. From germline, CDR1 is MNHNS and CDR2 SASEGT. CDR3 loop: CASSPRPGQQETQYF. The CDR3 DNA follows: TGTGCCAGCAGTCCCCGACCGGGACAGCAAGAGACCCAGTACTTC.

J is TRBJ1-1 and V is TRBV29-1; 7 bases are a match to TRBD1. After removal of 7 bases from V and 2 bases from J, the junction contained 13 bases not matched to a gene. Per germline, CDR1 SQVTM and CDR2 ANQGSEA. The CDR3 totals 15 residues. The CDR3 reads CSAPSFDRENTEAFF. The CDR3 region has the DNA TGCAGCGCACCTTCCTTTGACAGGGAAAACACTGAAGCTTTCTTT.

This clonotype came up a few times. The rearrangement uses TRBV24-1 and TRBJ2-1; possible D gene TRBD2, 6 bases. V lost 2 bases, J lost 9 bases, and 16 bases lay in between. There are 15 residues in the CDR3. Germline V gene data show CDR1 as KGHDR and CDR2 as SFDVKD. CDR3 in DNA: TGTGCCACCAGTGATTCTTGGACTACTAATGGTGAGCAGTTCTTC. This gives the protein CATSDSWTTNGEQFF.

The CDR3 DNA reads as TGTGCCAGCTCATCGAATCTTCAAGAGACCCAGTACTTC. Amino acids: CASSSNLQETQYF. The chain links TRBV18 to TRBJ2-5; no clear D. V was pared by 5 bases and J by 2 bases, with 9 bases between. CDR1 and CDR2 (germline): KGHSH, LQKENI. This CDR3 spans 13 amino acids.

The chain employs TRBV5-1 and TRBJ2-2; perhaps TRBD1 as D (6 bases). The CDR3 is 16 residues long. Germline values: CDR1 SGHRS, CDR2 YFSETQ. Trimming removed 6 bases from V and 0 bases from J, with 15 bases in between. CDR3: CASTFNRVTNTGELFF. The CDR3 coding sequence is TGCGCCAGCACCTTTAACAGGGTAACGAACACCGGGGAGCTGTTTTTT.

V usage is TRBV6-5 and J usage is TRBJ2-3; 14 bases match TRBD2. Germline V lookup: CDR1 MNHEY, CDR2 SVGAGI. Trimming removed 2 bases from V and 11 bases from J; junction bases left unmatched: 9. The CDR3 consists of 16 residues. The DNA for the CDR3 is TGTGCCAGCAGTTACCTTCACGGACTAGCGGGAGGCGAGCAGTATTTT. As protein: CASSYLHGLAGGEQYF.

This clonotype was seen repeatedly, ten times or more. The CDR3 protein is CSARLTSGRQTDTQYF. The CDR3 DNA reads TGCAGTGCTAGACTTACTAGCGGGCGGCAAACAGATACGCAGTATTTT. V gene TRBV20-1 combines with J gene TRBJ2-3; 9 nucleotides match TRBD2. The CDR3 totals 16 residues. The junction had 9 bases not matched to a gene; V was cut back by 2 bases and J by 3 bases. Germline lookup yields CDR1 DFQATT and CDR2 SNEGSKA (reference sequence).

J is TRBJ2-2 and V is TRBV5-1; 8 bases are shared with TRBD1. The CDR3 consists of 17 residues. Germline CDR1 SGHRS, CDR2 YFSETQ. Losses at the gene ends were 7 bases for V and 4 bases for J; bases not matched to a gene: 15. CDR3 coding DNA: TGCGCCAGCCGTCCAGGGGGCGCGATGAGCGGCACCGGGGAGCTGTTTTTT. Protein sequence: CASRPGGAMSGTGELFF.

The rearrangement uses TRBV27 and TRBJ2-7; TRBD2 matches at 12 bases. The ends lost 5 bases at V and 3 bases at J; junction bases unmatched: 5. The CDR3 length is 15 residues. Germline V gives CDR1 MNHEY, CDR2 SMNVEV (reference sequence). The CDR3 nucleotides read TGTGCCAGCAGTCATAGACTAGCGGGAGACTACGAGCAGTACTTC. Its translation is CASSHRLAGDYEQYF.

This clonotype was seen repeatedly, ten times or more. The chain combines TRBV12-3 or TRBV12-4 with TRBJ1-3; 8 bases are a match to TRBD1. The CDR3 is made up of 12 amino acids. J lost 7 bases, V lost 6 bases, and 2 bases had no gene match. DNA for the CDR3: TGTGCCAGCAGACAGGGGGTGAACACCATATATTTT. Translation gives CASRQGVNTIYF.